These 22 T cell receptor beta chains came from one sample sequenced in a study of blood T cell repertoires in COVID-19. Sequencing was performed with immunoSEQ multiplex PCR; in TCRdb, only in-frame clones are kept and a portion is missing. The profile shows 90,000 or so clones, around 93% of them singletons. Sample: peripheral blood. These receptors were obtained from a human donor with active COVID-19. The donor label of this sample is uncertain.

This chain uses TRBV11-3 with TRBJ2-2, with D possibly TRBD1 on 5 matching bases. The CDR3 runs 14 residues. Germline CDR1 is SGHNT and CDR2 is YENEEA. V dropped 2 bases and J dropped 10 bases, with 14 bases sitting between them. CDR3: CASSLSPDKAELFF. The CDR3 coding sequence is TGTGCCAGCAGCTTATCTCCGGACAAAGCGGAGCTGTTTTTT.

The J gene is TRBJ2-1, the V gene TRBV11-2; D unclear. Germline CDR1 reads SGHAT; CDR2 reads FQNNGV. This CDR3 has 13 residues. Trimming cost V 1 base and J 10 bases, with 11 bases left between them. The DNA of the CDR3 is TGTGCCAGCAGCTTAGTGTTAAGCGTCGAGCAGTTCTTC. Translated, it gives CASSLVLSVEQFF.

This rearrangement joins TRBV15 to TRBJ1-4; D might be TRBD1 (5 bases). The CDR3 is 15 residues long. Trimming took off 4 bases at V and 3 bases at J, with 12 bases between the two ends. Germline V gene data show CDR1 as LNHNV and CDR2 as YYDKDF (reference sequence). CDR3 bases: TGTGCCACCAGCAAAGACAGAAATGCTAATGAAAAACTGTTTTTT. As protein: CATSKDRNANEKLFF.

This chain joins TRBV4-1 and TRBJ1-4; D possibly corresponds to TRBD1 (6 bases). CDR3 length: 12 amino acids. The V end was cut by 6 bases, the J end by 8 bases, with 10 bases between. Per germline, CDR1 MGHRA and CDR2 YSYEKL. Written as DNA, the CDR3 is TGCGCCAGCAGACGCACAGGGGAAAAACTGTTTTTT. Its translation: CASRRTGEKLFF.

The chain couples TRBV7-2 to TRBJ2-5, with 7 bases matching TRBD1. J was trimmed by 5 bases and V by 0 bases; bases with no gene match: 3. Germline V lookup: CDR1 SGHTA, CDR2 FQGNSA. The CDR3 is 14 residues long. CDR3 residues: CASSLAQGVETQYF. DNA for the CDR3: TGTGCCAGCAGCTTAGCTCAGGGGGTGGAGACCCAGTACTTC. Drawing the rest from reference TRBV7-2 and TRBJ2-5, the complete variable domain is GAGVSQSPSNKVTEKGKDVELRCDPISGHTALYWYRQSLGQGLEFLIYFQGNSAPDKSGLPSDRFSAERTGGSVSTLTIQRTQQEDSAVYLCASSLAQGVETQYFGPGTRLLVL.

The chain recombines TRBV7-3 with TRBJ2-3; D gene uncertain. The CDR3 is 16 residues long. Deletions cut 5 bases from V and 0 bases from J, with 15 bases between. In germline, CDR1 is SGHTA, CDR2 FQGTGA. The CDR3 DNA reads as TGTGCCAGCAGCCCCCGAGGAGTTACTAGCACAGATACGCAGTATTTT. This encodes CASSPRGVTSTDTQYF.

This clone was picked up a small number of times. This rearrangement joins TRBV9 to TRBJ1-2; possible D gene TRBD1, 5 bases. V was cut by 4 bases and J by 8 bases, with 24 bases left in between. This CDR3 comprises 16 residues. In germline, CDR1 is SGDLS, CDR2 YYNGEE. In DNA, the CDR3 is TGTGCCAGCAGCCTAACTGGCGGGGCTCAGGCGGACGGCTACACCTTC. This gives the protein CASSLTGGAQADGYTF.

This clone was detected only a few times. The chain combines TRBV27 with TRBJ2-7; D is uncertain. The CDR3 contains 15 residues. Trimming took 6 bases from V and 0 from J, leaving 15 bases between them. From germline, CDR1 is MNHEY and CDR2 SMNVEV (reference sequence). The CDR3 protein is CASSPTRSLSYEQYF. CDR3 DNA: TGTGCCAGCAGCCCCACGAGGTCCCTCTCCTACGAGCAGTACTTC.

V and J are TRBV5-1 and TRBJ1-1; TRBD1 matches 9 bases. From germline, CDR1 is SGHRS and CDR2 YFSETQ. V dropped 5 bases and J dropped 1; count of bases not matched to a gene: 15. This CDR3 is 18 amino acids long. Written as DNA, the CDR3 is TGCGCCAGCAGTCTTGCCGATGTCCCGGGACAGGGGAACACTGAAGCTTTCTTT. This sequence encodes CASSLADVPGQGNTEAFF.

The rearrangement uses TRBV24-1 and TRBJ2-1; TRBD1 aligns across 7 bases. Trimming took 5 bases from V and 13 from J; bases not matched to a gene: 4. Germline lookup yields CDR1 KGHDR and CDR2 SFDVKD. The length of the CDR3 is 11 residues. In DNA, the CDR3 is TGTGCCACCAGTGGAAAGGGGGCTCAGTTCTTC. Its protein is CATSGKGAQFF.

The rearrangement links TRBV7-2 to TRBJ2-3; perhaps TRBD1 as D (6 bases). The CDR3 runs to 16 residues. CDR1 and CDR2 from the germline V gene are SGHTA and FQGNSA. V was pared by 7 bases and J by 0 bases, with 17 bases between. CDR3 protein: CASTQRRGQSTDTQYF. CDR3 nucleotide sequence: TGTGCCAGCACCCAGAGGAGAGGACAGAGCACAGATACGCAGTATTTT.

DNA of the CDR3: TGTGCCAGCAGGATCGGACTAGCGGGGTCCTACGAGCAGTACTTC. The encoded protein is CASRIGLAGSYEQYF. The rearrangement joins TRBV6-5 to TRBJ2-7; 12 nucleotides agree with TRBD2. V gave up 6 bases and J gave up 1 base; unmatched junction bases: 4. Germline lookup yields CDR1 MNHEY and CDR2 SVGAGI. The CDR3 loop spans 15 amino acids.

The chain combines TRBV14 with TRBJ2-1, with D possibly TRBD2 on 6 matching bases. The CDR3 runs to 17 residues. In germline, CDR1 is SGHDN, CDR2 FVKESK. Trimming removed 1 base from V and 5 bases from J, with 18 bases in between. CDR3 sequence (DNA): TGTGCCAGCAGCCAAGGGTTGGGACTCCCAAATCACAATGAGCAGTTCTTC. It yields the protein CASSQGLGLPNHNEQFF.

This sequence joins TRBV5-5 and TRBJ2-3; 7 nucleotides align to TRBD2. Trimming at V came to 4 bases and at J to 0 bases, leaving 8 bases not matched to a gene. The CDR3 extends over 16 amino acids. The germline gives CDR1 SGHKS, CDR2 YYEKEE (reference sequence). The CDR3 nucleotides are TGTGCCAGCAGCCCCCGGTGGCGGGGGAGCACAGATACGCAGTATTTT. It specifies CASSPRWRGSTDTQYF.

As DNA, the CDR3 is TGCGCCAGCAGCTCGACAGGGGGCGCTGGGGCCAACGTCCTGACTTTC. Its protein product is CASSSTGGAGANVLTF. V is TRBV5-1 and J is TRBJ2-6; TRBD1 matches at 10 bases. The trim removed 3 bases at V and 2 bases at J, leaving 2 bases unmatched. Per germline, CDR1 SGHRS and CDR2 YFSETQ. The CDR3 runs 16 residues. The entire variable domain, with the rest obtained from reference TRBV5-1 and TRBJ2-6, is as follows: KAGVTQTPRYLIKTRGQQVTLSCSPISGHRSVSWYQQTPGQGLQFLFEYFSETQRNKGNFPGRFSGRQFSNSRSEMNVSTLELGDSALYLCASSSTGGAGANVLTFGAGSRLTVL.

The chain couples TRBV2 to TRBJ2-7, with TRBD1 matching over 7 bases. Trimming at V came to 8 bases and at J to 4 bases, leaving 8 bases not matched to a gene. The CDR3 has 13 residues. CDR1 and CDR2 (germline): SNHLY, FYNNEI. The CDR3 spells CASSGQLVYEQYF. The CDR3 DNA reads TGTGCCAGCTCGGGACAGCTAGTTTACGAGCAGTACTTC.

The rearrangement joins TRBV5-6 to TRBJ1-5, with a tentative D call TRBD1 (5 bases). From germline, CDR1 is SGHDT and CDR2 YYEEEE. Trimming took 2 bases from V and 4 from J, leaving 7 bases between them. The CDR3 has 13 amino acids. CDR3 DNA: TGTGCCAGCAGCTTACAGGCTAATCAGCCCCAGCATTTT. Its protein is CASSLQANQPQHF.

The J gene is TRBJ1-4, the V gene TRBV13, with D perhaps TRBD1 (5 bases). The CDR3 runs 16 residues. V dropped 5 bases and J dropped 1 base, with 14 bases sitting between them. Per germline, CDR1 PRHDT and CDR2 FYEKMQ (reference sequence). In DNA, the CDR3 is TGTGCCAGCAGCCCTCTCCAGGGCAGAACTAATGAAAAACTGTTTTTT. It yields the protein CASSPLQGRTNEKLFF.

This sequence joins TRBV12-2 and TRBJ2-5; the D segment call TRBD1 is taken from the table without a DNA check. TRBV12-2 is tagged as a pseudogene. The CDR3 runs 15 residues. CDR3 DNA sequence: TGTGCAAGTCGCTTAGCCCTACAGATCCAAGAGACCCAGTACTTC. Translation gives CASRLALQIQETQYF.

The CDR3 here is CASNLGGSLERSYNEQFF. CDR3 coding DNA: TGTGCCAGTAACCTCGGGGGGTCATTGGAGCGCTCCTACAATGAGCAGTTCTTC. The V and J genes are TRBV19 and TRBJ2-1; TRBD2 matches at 7 bases. This CDR3 is 18 amino acids long. Germline CDR1 and CDR2: LNHDA and SQIVND (reference sequence). Trimming at V came to 7 bases and at J to 0 bases, leaving 15 bases not matched to a gene.

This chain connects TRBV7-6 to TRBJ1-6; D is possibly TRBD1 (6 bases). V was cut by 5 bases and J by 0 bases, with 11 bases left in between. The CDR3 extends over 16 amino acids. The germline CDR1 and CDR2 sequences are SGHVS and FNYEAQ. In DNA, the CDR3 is TGTGCCAGCAGCCCCCAGGGGAGCTCCTATAATTCACCCCTCCACTTT. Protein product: CASSPQGSSYNSPLHF.

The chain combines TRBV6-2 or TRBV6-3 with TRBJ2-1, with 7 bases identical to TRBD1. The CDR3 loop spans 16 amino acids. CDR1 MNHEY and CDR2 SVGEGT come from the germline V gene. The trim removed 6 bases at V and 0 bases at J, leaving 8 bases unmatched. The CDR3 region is CASSLTTGSSYNEQFF. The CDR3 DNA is TGTGCCAGCAGCCTAACGACAGGGAGCTCCTACAATGAGCAGTTCTTC.